This TCR beta chain was identified during a study of regulatory and conventional T cells in RAG deficiency. Conventional CD4+ T cells were sorted from blood as CD25-low CD127-high cells. CDR3 size: 14 residues. The germline gives CDR1 LGHNT, CDR2 FRNRAP. Losses at the gene ends were 5 bases for V and 2 bases for J; bases not matched to a gene: 5. In regard to this clone: Its antigen is currently unknown.

The study's findings and limits: Omenn patients showed >80% Treg-Tconv overlap and shorter CDR3 lengths. Shannon entropy fell and Simpson indices rose in RAG-deficient patients.

Produced via immunoSEQ multiplex PCR; TCRdb's table is partial and in-frame only. The sample consists of 30,000 to 40,000 clones, 70% to 80% of them appearing once. These data were also reused for a study on regulatory T cells. From that study: Primers: 52 TRBV forward and 13 TRBJ reverse. Skewed V and J usage and few unique V-J pairs marked patient repertoires, most in Tregs.

Source material: CD4+ effector T cells sorted from blood. The chain couples TRBV12-5 to TRBJ1-1; 7 positions agree with TRBD1. The sequence derives from a human donor in good health. DNA for the CDR3: TGTGCTAGTGGTCACGGGACAGATAACACTGAAGCTTTCTTT. Its protein product is CASGHGTDNTEAFF.